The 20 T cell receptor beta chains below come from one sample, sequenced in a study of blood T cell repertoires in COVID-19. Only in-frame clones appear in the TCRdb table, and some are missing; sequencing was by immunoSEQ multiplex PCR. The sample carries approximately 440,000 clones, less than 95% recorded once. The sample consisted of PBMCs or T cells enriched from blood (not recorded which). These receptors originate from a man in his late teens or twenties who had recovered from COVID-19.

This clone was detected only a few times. The CDR3 bases are TGTGCCAGCAGCGTGTTGGGCTCTATCGTGGATGGCTACACCTTC. It specifies CASSVLGSIVDGYTF. J is TRBJ1-2 and V is TRBV9; D gene unclear. Germline-derived CDR1 and CDR2 are SGDLS and YYNGEE. V was pared by 2 bases and J by 6 bases, with 17 bases between. The CDR3 has 15 amino acids.

The CDR3 DNA reads as TGTGCCAGCAGTGAAGGCCAAGCGCGCAGCAATGAGCAGTTCTTC. Translation: CASSEGQARSNEQFF. The chain couples TRBV6-4 to TRBJ2-1; D remains ambiguous. V was clipped by 3 bases and J by 6 bases, with 15 bases between them. This CDR3 contains 15 residues. Germline V CDR1 and CDR2: MRHNA, SNTAGT.

Here the CDR3 DNA reads TGTGCCAGCAGCACGACAGACTCTCCTGAAGCTTTCTTT. It specifies CASSTTDSPEAFF. This chain joins TRBV11-2 and TRBJ1-1, with D tentatively TRBD1 (5 bases). The CDR3 contains 13 residues. Between the trimmed V and J ends, which lost 5 bases and 6 bases, there was a span of 13 bases. Per the germline V gene, CDR1 is SGHAT and CDR2 is FQNNGV.

CDR3 bases: TGCGCCAGCAGCCAGTCGACTAGCGGCCCCTACGAGCAGTACTTC. Encoded protein: CASSQSTSGPYEQYF. The V call is TRBV4-1, the J call TRBJ2-7; 9 bases line up with TRBD2. The CDR3 has 15 residues. Trimming cost V 3 bases and J 2 bases; bases outside gene matches: 5. Germline V gene sequence: CDR1 MGHRA, CDR2 YSYEKL.

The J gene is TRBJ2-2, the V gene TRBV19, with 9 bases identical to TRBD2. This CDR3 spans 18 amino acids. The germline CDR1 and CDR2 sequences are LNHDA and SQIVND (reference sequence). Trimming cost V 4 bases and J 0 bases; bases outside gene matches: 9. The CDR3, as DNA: TGTGCCAGTAGTACCGGCTTACTAGCGGGCGCGAACACCGGGGAGCTGTTTTTT. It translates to CASSTGLLAGANTGELFF.

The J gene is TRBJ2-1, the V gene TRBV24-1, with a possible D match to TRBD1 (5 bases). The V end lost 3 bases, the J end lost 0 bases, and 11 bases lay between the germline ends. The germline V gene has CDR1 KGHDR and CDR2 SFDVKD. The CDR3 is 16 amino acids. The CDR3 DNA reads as TGTGCCACCAGTGATCGACAGTACCTCTCCTACAATGAGCAGTTCTTC. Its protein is CATSDRQYLSYNEQFF.

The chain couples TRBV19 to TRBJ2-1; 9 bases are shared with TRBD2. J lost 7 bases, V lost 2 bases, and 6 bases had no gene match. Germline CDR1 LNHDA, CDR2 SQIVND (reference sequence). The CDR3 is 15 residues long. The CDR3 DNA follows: TGTGCCAGTAGTATAACGTTGCGGGGGGGGAATGAGCAGTTCTTC. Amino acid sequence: CASSITLRGGNEQFF.

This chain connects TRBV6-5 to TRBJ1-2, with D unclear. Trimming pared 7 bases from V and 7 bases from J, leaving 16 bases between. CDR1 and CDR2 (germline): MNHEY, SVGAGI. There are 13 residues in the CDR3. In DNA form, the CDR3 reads TGTGCCAGCAAAAACGGAGGTCTGAGTGGCTACACCTTC. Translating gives CASKNGGLSGYTF.

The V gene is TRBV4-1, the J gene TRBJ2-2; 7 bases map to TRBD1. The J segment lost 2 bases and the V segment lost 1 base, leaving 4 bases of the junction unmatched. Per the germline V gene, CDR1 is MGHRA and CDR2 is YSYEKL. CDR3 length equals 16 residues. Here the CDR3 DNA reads TGCGCCAGCAGCCAAGGACAGGGCCCTAACACCGGGGAGCTGTTTTTT. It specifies CASSQGQGPNTGELFF.

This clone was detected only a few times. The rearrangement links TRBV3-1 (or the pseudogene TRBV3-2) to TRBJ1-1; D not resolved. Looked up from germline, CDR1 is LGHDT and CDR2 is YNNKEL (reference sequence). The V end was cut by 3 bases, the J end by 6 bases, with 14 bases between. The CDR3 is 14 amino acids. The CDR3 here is CASSQLTERAEAFF. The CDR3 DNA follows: TGTGCCAGCAGCCAGCTAACAGAGAGGGCTGAAGCTTTCTTT.

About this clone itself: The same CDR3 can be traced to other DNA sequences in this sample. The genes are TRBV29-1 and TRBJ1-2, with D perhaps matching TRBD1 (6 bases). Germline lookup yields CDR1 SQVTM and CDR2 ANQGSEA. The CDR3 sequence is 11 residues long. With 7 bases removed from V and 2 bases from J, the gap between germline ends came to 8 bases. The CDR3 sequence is CSAGQNYGYTF. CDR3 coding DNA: TGCAGCGCCGGACAGAACTATGGCTACACCTTC.

The CDR3 bases are TGCGCCAGCAGTCCAGGGGTTACCGGGGAGCTGTTTTTT. It encodes CASSPGVTGELFF. The chain recombines TRBV10-1 with TRBJ2-2, with D perhaps matching TRBD1 (6 bases). V was shortened by 5 bases and J by 5 bases, with 9 bases between the two germline ends. This CDR3 has 13 residues. Germline lookup yields CDR1 WNHNN and CDR2 SYGVQD (reference sequence).

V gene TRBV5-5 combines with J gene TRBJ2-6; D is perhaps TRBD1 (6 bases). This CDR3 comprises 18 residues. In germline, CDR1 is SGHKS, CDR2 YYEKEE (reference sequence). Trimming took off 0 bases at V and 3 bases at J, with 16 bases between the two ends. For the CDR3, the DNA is TGTGCCAGCAGCTTGGTCTGGGGGCCGTTAAGTGGGGCCAACGTCCTGACTTTC. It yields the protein CASSLVWGPLSGANVLTF.

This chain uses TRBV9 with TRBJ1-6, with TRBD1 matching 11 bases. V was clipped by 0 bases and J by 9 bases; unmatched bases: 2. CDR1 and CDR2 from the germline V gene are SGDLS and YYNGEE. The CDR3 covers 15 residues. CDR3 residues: CASSVGGQGGSPLHF. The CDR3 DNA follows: TGTGCCAGCAGCGTAGGGGGACAGGGGGGTTCACCCCTCCACTTT. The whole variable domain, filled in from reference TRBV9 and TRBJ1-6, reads DSGVTQTPKHLITATGQRVTLRCSPRSGDLSVYWYQQSLDQGLQFLIQYYNGEERAKGNILERFSAQQFPDLHSELNLSSLELGDSALYFCASSVGGQGGSPLHFGNGTRLTVT.

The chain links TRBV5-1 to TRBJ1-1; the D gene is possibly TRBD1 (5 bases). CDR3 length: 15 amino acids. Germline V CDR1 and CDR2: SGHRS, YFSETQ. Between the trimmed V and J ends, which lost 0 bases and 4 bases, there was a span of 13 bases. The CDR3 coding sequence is TGCGCCAGCAGCTTGGTTTCCCCCGGGGGCACTGAAGCTTTCTTT. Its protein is CASSLVSPGGTEAFF.

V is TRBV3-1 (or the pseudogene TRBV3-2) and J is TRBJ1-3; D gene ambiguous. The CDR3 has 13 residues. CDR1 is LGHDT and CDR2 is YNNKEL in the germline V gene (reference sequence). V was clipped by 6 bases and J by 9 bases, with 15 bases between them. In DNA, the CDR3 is TGTGCCAGCAGTTCCGACGGAGGGCGCACCATATATTTT. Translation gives CASSSDGGRTIYF.

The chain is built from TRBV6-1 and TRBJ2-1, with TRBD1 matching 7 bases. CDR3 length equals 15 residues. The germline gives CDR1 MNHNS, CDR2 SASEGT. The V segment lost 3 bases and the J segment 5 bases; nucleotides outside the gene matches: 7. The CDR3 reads CASSDRQGVNNEQFF. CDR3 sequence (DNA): TGTGCCAGCAGTGATAGGCAGGGGGTGAACAATGAGCAGTTCTTC.

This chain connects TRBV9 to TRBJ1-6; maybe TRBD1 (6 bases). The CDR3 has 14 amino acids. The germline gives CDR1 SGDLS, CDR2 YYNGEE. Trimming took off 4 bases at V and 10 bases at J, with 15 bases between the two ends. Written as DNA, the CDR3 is TGTGCCAGCAGCAAGGGGGGGGGCGCATCACCCCTCCACTTT. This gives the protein CASSKGGGASPLHF.

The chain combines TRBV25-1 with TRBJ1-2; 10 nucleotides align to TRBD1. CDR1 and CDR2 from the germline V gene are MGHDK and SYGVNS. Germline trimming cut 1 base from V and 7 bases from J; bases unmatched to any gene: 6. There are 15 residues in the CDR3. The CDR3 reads CASSELDRGSSGYTF. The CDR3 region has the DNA TGTGCCAGCAGTGAATTGGACAGGGGGTCGAGTGGCTACACCTTC.

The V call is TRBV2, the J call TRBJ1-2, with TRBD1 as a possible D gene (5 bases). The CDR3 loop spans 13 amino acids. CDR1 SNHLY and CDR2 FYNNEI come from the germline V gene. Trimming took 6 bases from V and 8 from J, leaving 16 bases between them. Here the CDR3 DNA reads TGTGCCAGCAGGCCCGGACACGAAGGAGGCTACACCTTC. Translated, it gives CASRPGHEGGYTF.